This T cell receptor beta chain stems from a study of neoadjuvant anti-PD-1 for oral cavity cancer. The wider study: Around day 43, patients without progression received a fourth nivolumab dose before surgery.

This table comes from immunoSEQ multiplex PCR, and its TCRdb copy is limited to in-frame clones, with some not included. Of about 14,000 clones listed, 66% are singletons. Sequencing was performed on PBMCs, taken before nivolumab (anti-PD-1) treatment. This TCR was recovered from a person between 40 and 85 years old with oral cavity squamous cell carcinoma.

This CDR3 reads CACPEEGPGRFF. The CDR3, as DNA: TGTGCCTGCCCCGAGGAGGGGCCGGGTAGGTTCTTC. The rearrangement links TRBV30 to TRBJ2-1, with D tentatively TRBD2 (6 bases). The germline gives CDR1 GTSNPN, CDR2 SVGIG (reference sequence). The CDR3 is 12 residues long. V lost 6 bases to trimming and J lost 15 bases, with 21 bases between them.